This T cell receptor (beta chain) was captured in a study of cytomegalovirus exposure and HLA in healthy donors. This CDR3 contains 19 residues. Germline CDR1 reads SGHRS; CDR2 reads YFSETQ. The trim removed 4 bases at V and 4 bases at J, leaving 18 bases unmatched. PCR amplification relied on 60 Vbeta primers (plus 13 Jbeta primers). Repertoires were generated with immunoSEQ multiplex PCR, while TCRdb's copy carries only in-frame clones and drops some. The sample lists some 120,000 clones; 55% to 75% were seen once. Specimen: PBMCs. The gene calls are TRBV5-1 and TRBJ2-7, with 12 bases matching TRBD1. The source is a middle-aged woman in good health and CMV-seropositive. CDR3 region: CASSPMEGQGASNLYEQYF. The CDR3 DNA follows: TGCGCCAGCAGCCCGATGGAGGGACAGGGGGCTTCAAACCTGTACGAGCAGTACTTC. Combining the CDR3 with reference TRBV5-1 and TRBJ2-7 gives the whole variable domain KAGVTQTPRYLIKTRGQQVTLSCSPISGHRSVSWYQQTPGQGLQFLFEYFSETQRNKGNFPGRFSGRQFSNSRSEMNVSTLELGDSALYLCASSPMEGQGASNLYEQYFGPGTRLTVT.